This is a list of T cell receptor beta chains from one sample in a study of blood T cell repertoires in COVID-19. Only in-frame clones appear in the TCRdb table, and some are missing; sequencing was by immunoSEQ multiplex PCR. The data show approximately 240,000 clones, with around four fifths seen just once and 4.5% to 6% held by the top ten. Sequenced: peripheral blood. The receptors were gathered from a woman aged 55 to 70 who had recovered from COVID-19. CDR3s leave out the opening cysteine and the closing phenylalanine or tryptophan. Only part of the rows carry a size: once, few, many, or a class if the clone is expanded.

v_gene	abundance	len	j_gene	CDR3aa
TRBV3-1/TRBV3-2	.	15	TRBJ1-4	ASSHIAVPATNEKLF
TRBV4-1	.	14	TRBJ2-5	ASSRRLAEYQETQY
TRBV2	.	13	TRBJ2-3	ASSGRGRGTDTQY
TRBV7-9	.	13	TRBJ2-1	ASSPRIGGYNEQF
TRBV7-2	.	11	TRBJ2-2	ASSPQDTGELF
TRBV4-1	.	13	TRBJ1-2	ASSQEGDSLYGYT
TRBV9	.	13	TRBJ2-5	ASSVLAGGQETQY
TRBV7-8	.	11	TRBJ1-2	ASSVSRVGGYT
TRBV11-3	once	15	TRBJ1-6	ASSLESDRYYNSPLH
TRBV19	.	14	TRBJ1-3	ASSTAGGSFGNTIY
TRBV5-1	.	13	TRBJ2-1	ARSLTGTSGGAKF
TRBV7-6	.	15	TRBJ2-2	ASRSRASGTNTGELF
TRBV25-1	.	12	TRBJ2-7	ASNVLTGLYEQY